This T cell receptor beta chain derives from a study of blood T cell repertoires in COVID-19. This CDR3 region has 13 residues. Per the germline V gene, CDR1 is SGHRS and CDR2 is YFSETQ. V gave up 4 bases and J gave up 0 bases, with 8 bases separating them. The table came from immunoSEQ multiplex PCR; TCRdb's copy has only in-frame clones and leaves some out. The sample lists over 150,000 clones; roughly 89% were seen once. Sequencing was carried out using peripheral blood. The source is a woman aged 55 to 70 who had recovered from COVID-19. The V gene is TRBV5-1, the J gene TRBJ2-7; D call uncertain. The DNA of the CDR3 is TGCGCCAGCAGCCCACTAAGCTCCTACGAGCAGTACTTC. Protein sequence: CASSPLSSYEQYF. Variable domain in full (rest from reference TRBV5-1 and TRBJ2-7): KAGVTQTPRYLIKTRGQQVTLSCSPISGHRSVSWYQQTPGQGLQFLFEYFSETQRNKGNFPGRFSGRQFSNSRSEMNVSTLELGDSALYLCASSPLSSYEQYFGPGTRLTVT.